This paragraph covers one TCR beta chain sequence. This clonotype has only a few counts. Its binding antigen is unknown. No much larger clonotype is one base removed from it; base qualities were not supplied. The protocol used for the library was PCR. Sequenced on an Illumina HiSeq 2500. To reduce PCR and sequencing biases, unique molecular identifiers were built into the TCR beta cDNA libraries. About 0.5 million cDNA molecules were obtained for every 1 to 10 million input T cells, so each molecule roughly corresponded to one T cell. The patient libraries were prepared and sequenced with the same protocol used for the earlier healthy control dataset. Within a given batch, samples were prepared together, multiplexed and sequenced on the same HiSeq lane. The authors processed their data as follows. MIGEC was used to process the raw barcoded reads, and molecular identifier groups with only a single read were discarded before consensus assembly and CDR3 extraction. Clonotype tables were post-analysed with VDJtools, normalizing diversity by down-sampling all datasets to the smallest sample size. In repertoire overlap clustering, CDR3 amino acid sequences, but not nucleotide sequences, were matched to correct batch-related cross-sample contamination. The raw public reads went through TCRdb reprocessing: fastp at Q25, MiXCR clone calling, in-frame beta chains kept. Every CDR3 protein is listed once, alongside the most common genes and DNA of its rows. What appears here as the V and J calls and clone size reflects TCRdb's work, not the paper's. The sample table shows approximately 770,000 distinct CDR3 sequences, and approximately 44% are seen once. The top ten clonotypes cover 4.9% of the sample.

From a lookup of the germline V gene, CDR1 and CDR2 are ENHRY and SYGVKD. The CDR3 numbers 18 residues from cysteine through phenylalanine. Of all the DNA, just the CDR3 is kept, 54 bases in frame from base 1. V is pruned by 7 bases and J by 0 bases, leaving 7 bases of the junction without a gene match. These data are taken from a study of post-analysis software for immune sequencing data (dated by TCRdb to between 2015 and 2017). About the full investigation: The recorded disease courses included relapsing-remitting, secondary progressive and progressive-relapsing multiple sclerosis, and some patients had no subtype annotation. A subset of samples was prepared in parallel using single-end sample barcoding, then pooled and co-amplified after Illumina adapter ligation. The patient repertoires were compared against some twelve previously published healthy control repertoires obtained from donors aged 6 to 25 years. Summary of the overall study and its limitations: The control group was slightly older than the multiple sclerosis patient group. Significantly higher frequencies in patients than in controls were found for roughly 5 TRBV segments, including TRBV5-6, TRBV5-1 and TRBV20-1. Multiple sclerosis patients had significantly lower normalized Chao1 diversity than controls, a result that suggests substantial peripheral T-cell clonal expansion. When samples were clustered directly using the F measure, samples prepared in the same batch co-clustered strongly, which prompted a batch-effect correction.

TCR beta repertoires were profiled from peripheral blood of approximately 13 young patients with multiple sclerosis to demonstrate the VDJtools post-analysis software. The multiple sclerosis patients were children and adolescents ranging in age from about 6 to 17 years. The rearrangement combines TRBV10-3 with TRBJ2-6; 12 bases in the middle match TRBD1. Source material: blood. The TCR originated in a girl under 18 with multiple sclerosis. The CDR3 reads CAITDPGQGASGANVLTF. In nucleotide form, the sequence is TGTGCCATCACGGATCCGGGACAGGGGGCCTCTGGGGCCAACGTCCTGACTTTC.